The 4 T cell receptor beta chains below all came from one sample that was sequenced in a study of read filtering for tumor transcriptome and immune sequencing. Molecular barcoded adaptors covering alpha/delta and beta/gamma chains were used on around 400 ng RNA. TCRdb fed the reads into MiXCR, producing one record per CDR3 protein. Among several thousand distinct CDR3 sequences listed, 21% were seen once. The sequenced sample consisted of a population of CD138-negative cells sorted from bone marrow. The source is a donor at least 40 years old with multiple myeloma.

In this sample, this clonotype turned up many times. The V call is TRBV5-4, the J call TRBJ2-1; D not resolved. The germline gives CDR1 SGHNT, CDR2 YYREEE (reference sequence). Trimming took 0 bases from V and 7 from J, leaving 11 bases between them. The CDR3 runs to 14 residues. The CDR3 nucleotides are TGTGCCAGCAGCTTGGAAGTTAGCTCGAATGAGCAGTTCTTC. It yields the protein CASSLEVSSNEQFF.

This clonotype has ten or more counts. The V gene is TRBV5-1, the J gene TRBJ1-1; 7 bases line up with TRBD1. The CDR3 is 18 residues long. The germline gives CDR1 SGHRS, CDR2 YFSETQ. The V gene end was trimmed by 3 bases and the J gene end by 0 bases; junction bases not matched to a gene: 14. The CDR3 DNA reads as TGCGCCAGCAGCTCAACAACCCGAACAGGGGCGATGAACACTGAAGCTTTCTTT. It translates to CASSSTTRTGAMNTEAFF.

Remarks on this clonotype: With a much larger clone just one base away, this may be a read error. The V and J genes are TRBV2 and TRBJ1-5; D is uncertain. This CDR3 is 15 amino acids long. Germline values: CDR1 SNHLY, CDR2 FYNNEI. The CDR3 DNA reads TGTGCCAGCACCTCGGACGGAGGCTGGAATCAGCCCCAGCGTTTT. This encodes CASTSDGGWNQPQRF.

This clonotype is labeled medium-sized. This rearrangement joins TRBV29-1 to TRBJ2-1, with 12 bases that match TRBD2. The CDR3 has 16 amino acids. V dropped 4 bases and J dropped 3; count of bases not matched to a gene: 7. Germline CDR1 SQVTM, CDR2 ANQGSEA. In DNA form, the CDR3 reads TGCAGCGTTGTGCAGGCTAGCGGGAGGGTCTACAATGAGCAGTTCTTC. This codes for CSVVQASGRVYNEQFF.